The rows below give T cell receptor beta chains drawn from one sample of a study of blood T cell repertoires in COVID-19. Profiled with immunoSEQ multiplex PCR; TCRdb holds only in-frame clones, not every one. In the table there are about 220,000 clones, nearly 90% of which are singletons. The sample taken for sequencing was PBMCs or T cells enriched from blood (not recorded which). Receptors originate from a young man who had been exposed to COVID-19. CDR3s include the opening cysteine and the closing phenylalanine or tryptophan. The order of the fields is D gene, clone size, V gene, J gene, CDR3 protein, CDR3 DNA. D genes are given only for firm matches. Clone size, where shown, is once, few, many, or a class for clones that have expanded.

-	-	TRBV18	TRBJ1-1	CASSSGQQNTEAFF	TGTGCCAGCTCATCCGGACAGCAGAACACTGAAGCTTTCTTT
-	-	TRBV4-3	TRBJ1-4	CASSQLPGELVFF	TGCGCCAGCAGCCAACTGCCCGGGGAATTAGTGTTTTTT
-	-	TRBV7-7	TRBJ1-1	CASSPPPLGNTEAFF	TGTGCCAGCAGCCCGCCTCCTTTGGGCAACACTGAAGCTTTCTTT
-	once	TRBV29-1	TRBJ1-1	CSVGPSGINEAFF	TGCAGCGTTGGACCCTCAGGGATAAATGAAGCTTTCTTT
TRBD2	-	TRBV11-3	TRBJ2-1	CASSTTTSGGYNEQFF	TGTGCCAGCAGCACCACTACTAGCGGGGGGTACAATGAGCAGTTCTTC
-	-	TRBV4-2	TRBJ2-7	CASSQDGGAYEQYF	TGTGCCAGCAGCCAAGATGGTGGGGCGTACGAGCAGTACTTC
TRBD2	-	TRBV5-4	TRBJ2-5	CASSFWTRQEKAQYF	TGTGCCAGCAGCTTCTGGACTAGACAAGAGAAGGCCCAGTACTTC
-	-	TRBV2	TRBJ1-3	CASRIMGAGRSGGNTIYF	TGTGCCAGCAGAATCATGGGGGCAGGACGCTCGGGGGGAAACACCATATATTTT
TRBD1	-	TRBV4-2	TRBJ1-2	CASSPSQGAHYGYTF	TGTGCCAGCAGCCCGAGTCAGGGGGCCCACTATGGCTACACCTTC
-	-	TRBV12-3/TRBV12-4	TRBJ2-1	CASTPTENEQFF	TGTGCCAGCACCCCGACAGAGAATGAGCAGTTCTTC
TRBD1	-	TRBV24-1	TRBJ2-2	CATSDFRGQGLAGELFF	TGTGCCACCAGTGATTTCAGGGGACAGGGACTCGCCGGGGAGCTGTTTTTT
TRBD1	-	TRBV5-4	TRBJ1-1	CASSLMTGEAFF	TGTGCCAGCAGCTTGATGACAGGGGAGGCTTTCTTT
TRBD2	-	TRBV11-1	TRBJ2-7	CASSLGLAGTYEQYF	TGTGCCAGCAGCTTAGGGCTAGCGGGGACTTACGAGCAGTACTTC
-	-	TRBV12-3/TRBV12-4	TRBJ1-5	CASSLGSQPQHF	TGTGCCAGCAGTTTAGGGAGTCAGCCCCAGCATTTT